The next 10 T cell receptor beta chains were all read from a single sample in a study of cytomegalovirus exposure and HLA in healthy donors. Use of 60 Vbeta and 13 Jbeta primers characterized the PCR. Sequencing was performed with immunoSEQ multiplex PCR; in TCRdb, only in-frame clones are kept and a portion is missing. This sample yields under 70,000 clones, of which 77% are seen a single time; approximately 4.8% belongs to the top ten. What was sequenced was PBMCs. Receptors originate from a male donor in good health and CMV-seropositive.

This clone was seen more than once but under ten times. The chain is built from TRBV4-3 and TRBJ1-6, with a possible D match to TRBD1 (5 bases). V was cut by 1 base and J by 9 bases, with 13 bases left in between. There are 15 residues in the CDR3. Germline values: CDR1 LGHNA, CDR2 YSLEER. In nucleotides, the CDR3 is TGCGCCAGCAGCCAAGTTAGTGGCCAGGGTTCACCCCTCCACTTT. Its protein product is CASSQVSGQGSPLHF.

This rearrangement joins TRBV6-6 to TRBJ2-5; 8 nucleotides agree with TRBD1. Germline assignment: CDR1 MNHNY and CDR2 SVGAGI (reference sequence). Trimming at V came to 5 bases and at J to 11 bases, leaving 7 bases not matched to a gene. The CDR3 contains 12 residues. CDR3 in amino acids: CASSDRGGEQYF. The CDR3 nucleotides read TGTGCCAGCAGTGACAGGGGCGGAGAGCAGTACTTC.

The chain employs TRBV6-5 and TRBJ1-5; maybe TRBD1 (6 bases). The CDR3 has 15 amino acids. Deletions cut 5 bases from V and 6 bases from J, with 17 bases between. CDR1 MNHEY and CDR2 SVGAGI come from the germline V gene. In DNA, the CDR3 is TGTGCCAGCAGTCTAAATCGGGGGGCCGGTCAGCCCCAGCATTTT. Its protein product is CASSLNRGAGQPQHF.

The table lists this clone with a count of one. The V and J genes are TRBV11-2 and TRBJ2-7; 9 bases line up with TRBD1. From germline, CDR1 is SGHAT and CDR2 FQNNGV. The CDR3 is 15 residues long. V shed 1 base, J shed 6 bases, and the junction held 7 bases outside the gene matches. The CDR3 region is CASSLAQGALSEQYF. CDR3 coding DNA: TGTGCCAGCAGCTTAGCACAGGGGGCGTTATCCGAGCAGTACTTC.

The chain joins TRBV5-1 to TRBJ2-3, with 9 bases that match TRBD2. This CDR3 contains 20 residues. V was clipped by 0 bases and J by 2 bases; unmatched bases: 16. Germline CDR1 is SGHRS and CDR2 is YFSETQ. Here the CDR3 DNA reads TGCGCCAGCAGCTTGGGGATCCGGGCTAGCGGGAAAGTGTCCACAGATACGCAGTATTTT. This encodes CASSLGIRASGKVSTDTQYF.

This chain joins TRBV10-2 and TRBJ2-7, with D tentatively TRBD2 (6 bases). This CDR3 contains 12 residues. CDR1 and CDR2 from the germline V gene are WSHSY and SAAADI. The V gene lost 0 bases and the J gene lost 12 bases, with 12 bases spanning the gap. The CDR3: CASSESGGGRYF. The CDR3 DNA reads TGCGCCAGCAGTGAGTCGGGGGGTGGCCGGTACTTC.

The CDR3 DNA follows: TGTGCCACCAGCAGAGGACAGGGTAGAGACACTGAAGCTTTCTTT. Translated, it gives CATSRGQGRDTEAFF. This chain joins TRBV15 and TRBJ1-1; 7 bases fit TRBD1. This CDR3 contains 15 residues. Germline V gene sequence: CDR1 LNHNV, CDR2 YYDKDF (reference sequence). The junction had 5 bases not matched to a gene; V was cut back by 1 base and J by 3 bases.

V gene TRBV7-9 combines with J gene TRBJ2-5; the D gene is possibly TRBD2 (5 bases). V was shortened by 4 bases and J by 5 bases, with 5 bases between the two germline ends. Germline lookup yields CDR1 SEHNR and CDR2 FQNEAQ (reference sequence). This CDR3 is built from 11 residues. CDR3 residues: CASSSGETQYF. As DNA, the CDR3 is TGTGCCAGCAGCTCGGGGGAGACCCAGTACTTC.

V gene TRBV15 combines with J gene TRBJ2-2; TRBD1 is a possible D gene (6 bases). The CDR3 consists of 15 residues. The germline V gene encodes CDR1 LNHNV and CDR2 YYDKDF (reference sequence). V was clipped by 5 bases and J by 4 bases, with 14 bases between them. The CDR3 DNA follows: TGTGCCACCAGCTTGCGGACAGTTCCCACCGGGGAGCTGTTTTTT. It encodes CATSLRTVPTGELFF.

This sequence joins TRBV7-9 and TRBJ1-1; D is uncertain. V shed 5 bases and J shed 7 bases, with 14 bases lying between them. The CDR3 consists of 13 residues. The germline V gene encodes CDR1 SEHNR and CDR2 FQNEAQ (reference sequence). CDR3 coding DNA: TGTGCCAGCAGCCCCGGGTCGTCCGATGAAGCTTTCTTT. It encodes CASSPGSSDEAFF. Together with reference TRBV7-9 and TRBJ1-1, the CDR3 gives the full variable domain: DTGVSQNPRHKITKRGQNVTFRCDPISEHNRLYWYRQTLGQGPEFLTYFQNEAQLEKSRLLSDRFSAERPKGSFSTLEIQRTEQGDSAMYLCASSPGSSDEAFFGQGTRLTVV.